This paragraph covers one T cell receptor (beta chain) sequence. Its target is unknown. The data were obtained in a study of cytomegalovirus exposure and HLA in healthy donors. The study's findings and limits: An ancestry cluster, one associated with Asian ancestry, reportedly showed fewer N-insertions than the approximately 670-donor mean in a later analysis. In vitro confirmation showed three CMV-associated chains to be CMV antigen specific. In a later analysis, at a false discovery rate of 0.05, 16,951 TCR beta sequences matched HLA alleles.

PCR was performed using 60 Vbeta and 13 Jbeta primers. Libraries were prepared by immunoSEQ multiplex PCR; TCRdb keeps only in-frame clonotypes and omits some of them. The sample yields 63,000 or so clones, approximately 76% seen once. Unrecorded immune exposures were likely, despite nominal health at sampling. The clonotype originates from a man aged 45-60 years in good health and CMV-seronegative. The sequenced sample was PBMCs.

CDR3 loop: CASSPPPGMGNTIYF. CDR3 sequence (DNA): TGCGCCAGCAGCCCTCCCCCGGGGATGGGAAACACCATATATTTT. The chain joins TRBV5-1 to TRBJ1-3; unclear D gene. Deletions cut 4 bases from V and 4 bases from J, with 15 bases between. The CDR3 extends over 15 amino acids. Germline assignment: CDR1 SGHRS and CDR2 YFSETQ.